This T cell receptor beta chain comes out of a study of blood T cell repertoires in COVID-19. Study context: Italy, Spain and the United States were the sources of the convalescent and acute COVID-19 samples. The cDNA or gDNA used as material had been derived from T cells, B-cell-depleted T cells, or PBMCs.

A PCR-confirmed or clinician-diagnosed COVID-19 case had contacted exposed participants within 2 weeks of entry. Per the original data handling: Reference gene primer amplification gave nucleated cell count estimates. TCRdb's table, derived via immunoSEQ multiplex PCR, lists solely in-frame clones and lacks some. Clonal size and the V and J genes are those of that table, whereas D and trimming came from the DNA. The sample includes about 430,000 clones, nearly 90% of them seen just once. The sequenced sample was PBMCs or T cells enriched from blood (not recorded which). This TCR was recovered from a woman aged 18-29 years who had been exposed to COVID-19.

DNA for the CDR3: TGTGCCAGCAGCTTAGGAGGGGTCCAAGAGACCCAGTACTTC. It yields the protein CASSLGGVQETQYF. The genes are TRBV13 and TRBJ2-5; D is perhaps TRBD1 (5 bases). V gave up 0 bases and J gave up 1 base, with 6 bases separating them. The V gene's germline CDR1 is PRHDT and CDR2 FYEKMQ (reference sequence). This CDR3 is built from 14 residues.